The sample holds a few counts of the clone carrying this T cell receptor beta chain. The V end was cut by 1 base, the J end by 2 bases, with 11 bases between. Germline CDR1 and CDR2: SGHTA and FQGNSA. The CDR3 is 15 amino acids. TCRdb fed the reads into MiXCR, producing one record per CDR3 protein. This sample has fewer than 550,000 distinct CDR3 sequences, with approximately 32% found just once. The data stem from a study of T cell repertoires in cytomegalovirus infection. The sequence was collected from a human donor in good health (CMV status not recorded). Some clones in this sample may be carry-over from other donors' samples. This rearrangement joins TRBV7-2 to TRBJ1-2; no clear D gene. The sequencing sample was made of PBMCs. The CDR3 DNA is TGTGCCAGCAGCTTAGTGGGAGGAGTCAACTATGGCTACACCTTC. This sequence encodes CASSLVGGVNYGYTF. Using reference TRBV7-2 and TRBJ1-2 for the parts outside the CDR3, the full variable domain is GAGVSQSPSNKVTEKGKDVELRCDPISGHTALYWYRQSLGQGLEFLIYFQGNSAPDKSGLPSDRFSAERTGGSVSTLTIQRTQQEDSAVYLCASSLVGGVNYGYTFGSGTRLTVV.